The entry that follows covers one T cell receptor beta chain sequence. Its antigen is unidentified. This CDR3 comprises 21 residues. Germline values: CDR1 SGDLS, CDR2 YYNGEE. Trimming took 2 bases from V and 1 from J; bases not matched to a gene: 17. The sample comes from a study of cytomegalovirus exposure and HLA in healthy donors. Study context: Early released data comprised 80 million to 90 million unique TCRs from HLA-typed donors. Findings and limits, study-wide: Indistinguishability led to the exclusion of some V segments, TRBV6-2 and TRBV6-3 included. The availability of immune exposure information extended only to CMV serostatus. In most subjects, TCR beta sequences reportedly gave accurate predictions of HLA-A and HLA-B alleles.

The PCR had 60 Vbeta and 13 Jbeta primers. Repertoires were generated with immunoSEQ multiplex PCR, while TCRdb's copy carries only in-frame clones and drops some. The sample has 130,000 to 150,000 clones; approximately 80% are singletons. This clonotype was sampled from a female donor in good health and CMV-seronegative. The sample comprised PBMCs. The rearrangement uses TRBV9 and TRBJ2-2; 10 positions match TRBD2. CDR3 region: CASSVNFLAGGQIGNTGELFF. As DNA, the CDR3 is TGTGCCAGCAGCGTGAACTTTTTAGCGGGGGGCCAAATAGGGAACACCGGGGAGCTGTTTTTT.